This is a list of T cell receptor beta chains from one sample in a study of T cells in Graves' hyperthyroidism and ophthalmopathy. TCRdb reprocessed the multiplex PCR reads via MiXCR and lists one record per CDR3 protein. This sample has 600,000 to 700,000 distinct CDR3 sequences, with roughly 15% found just once. Sequenced: blood. The origin of the receptors is a woman aged 40 to 49 with Graves' ophthalmopathy. Each CDR3 is given with its conserved first and last residue. A D gene is named only where the DNA matches it firmly. Size is stated for part of the rows, as once, few or many counts, or as a class when the clone is expanded.

d_gene: .
v_gene: TRBV15
j_gene: TRBJ2-6
abundance: many
CDR3aa: CATVGGPGANVLTF
CDR3nt: TGTGCCACCGTCGGGGGACCTGGGGCCAACGTCCTGACTTTC

d_gene: .
v_gene: TRBV29-1
j_gene: TRBJ1-1
abundance: many
CDR3aa: CSVVEGLTEAFF
CDR3nt: TGCAGCGTTGTGGAGGGGCTCACTGAAGCTTTCTTT

d_gene: TRBD2
v_gene: TRBV12-5
j_gene: TRBJ2-5
abundance: many
CDR3aa: CASAMGLAGQETQYF
CDR3nt: TGTGCTAGTGCCATGGGACTAGCTGGCCAAGAGACCCAGTACTTC

d_gene: TRBD1
v_gene: TRBV2
j_gene: TRBJ1-1
abundance: many
CDR3aa: CARRQGLGYTEAFF
CDR3nt: TGTGCCAGGAGACAGGGTTTGGGGTACACTGAAGCTTTCTTT

d_gene: .
v_gene: TRBV30
j_gene: TRBJ1-3
abundance: few
CDR3aa: CAWDLAGNTIYF
CDR3nt: TGTGCCTGGGATCTGGCGGGAAACACCATATATTTT

d_gene: .
v_gene: TRBV20-1
j_gene: TRBJ2-2
abundance: many
CDR3aa: CSARDHSGGELFF
CDR3nt: TGCAGTGCTAGAGATCATAGCGGCGGGGAGCTGTTTTTT

d_gene: .
v_gene: TRBV2
j_gene: TRBJ2-7
abundance: few
CDR3aa: CASSPSHPYEQYF
CDR3nt: TGTGCCAGCTCACCATCCCACCCCTACGAGCAGTACTTC

d_gene: .
v_gene: TRBV11-2
j_gene: TRBJ2-7
abundance: many
CDR3aa: CASGITDVYEQYF
CDR3nt: TGTGCCAGCGGGATTACCGATGTTTACGAGCAGTACTTC

d_gene: TRBD1
v_gene: TRBV6-1
j_gene: TRBJ1-5
abundance: many
CDR3aa: CASGTGDTTQPQHF
CDR3nt: TGTGCCAGCGGGACAGGGGACACCACTCAGCCCCAGCATTTT

d_gene: .
v_gene: TRBV10-3
j_gene: TRBJ1-2
abundance: .
CDR3aa: CAISAAQADGYTF
CDR3nt: TGTGCCATCAGTGCGGCCCAAGCGGATGGCTACACCTTC

d_gene: .
v_gene: TRBV9
j_gene: TRBJ1-1
abundance: .
CDR3aa: CASSPATGYMNTEAFF
CDR3nt: TGTGCCAGCAGCCCAGCGACAGGTTACATGAACACTGAAGCTTTCTTT

d_gene: .
v_gene: TRBV7-9
j_gene: TRBJ1-1
abundance: many
CDR3aa: CASSLGVGQGGEAFF
CDR3nt: TGTGCCAGCAGCTTAGGGGTGGGGCAGGGCGGCGAAGCTTTCTTT

d_gene: TRBD1
v_gene: TRBV6-1
j_gene: TRBJ1-2
abundance: .
CDR3aa: CAVGTVLYYGYTF
CDR3nt: TGTGCCGTTGGGACAGTACTTTACTATGGCTACACCTTC

d_gene: TRBD2
v_gene: TRBV7-3
j_gene: TRBJ2-7
abundance: .
CDR3aa: CASSFGLAGVREQYF
CDR3nt: TGTGCCAGCAGCTTTGGACTAGCGGGAGTGCGAGAGCAGTACTTC

d_gene: .
v_gene: TRBV28
j_gene: TRBJ1-1
abundance: many
CDR3aa: CASSTDRNRDEAFF
CDR3nt: TGTGCCAGCAGTACTGACAGGAACAGGGATGAAGCTTTCTTT

d_gene: TRBD1
v_gene: TRBV12-3/TRBV12-4
j_gene: TRBJ1-3
abundance: many
CDR3aa: CASSPWDSSGNTIYF
CDR3nt: TGTGCCAGCAGTCCCTGGGACAGCTCTGGAAACACCATATATTTT

d_gene: .
v_gene: TRBV18
j_gene: TRBJ2-7
abundance: .
CDR3aa: CASSGADGGEQYF
CDR3nt: TGTGCCAGCTCCGGGGCGGACGGGGGCGAGCAGTACTTC

d_gene: .
v_gene: TRBV10-2
j_gene: TRBJ1-1
abundance: many
CDR3aa: CASSPGRIQGPEAFF
CDR3nt: TGCGCCAGCAGTCCCGGACGAATACAGGGACCTGAAGCTTTCTTT

d_gene: TRBD1
v_gene: TRBV5-1
j_gene: TRBJ1-2
abundance: .
CDR3aa: CASSPPDRGYYGYTF
CDR3nt: TGCGCCAGCAGCCCGCCGGACAGGGGGTACTATGGCTACACCTTC

d_gene: TRBD2
v_gene: TRBV5-1
j_gene: TRBJ2-2
abundance: .
CDR3aa: CARRTSGSVTGELFF
CDR3nt: TGCGCCAGGCGGACTAGCGGGAGTGTCACCGGGGAGCTGTTTTTT

d_gene: .
v_gene: TRBV5-1
j_gene: TRBJ2-2
abundance: .
CDR3aa: CASSPGNSPSDTGELFF
CDR3nt: TGCGCCAGCAGCCCGGGCAATAGCCCCTCGGACACCGGGGAGCTGTTTTTT

d_gene: .
v_gene: TRBV28
j_gene: TRBJ1-4
abundance: .
CDR3aa: CASSAGGTLGEKLFF
CDR3nt: TGTGCCAGCAGCGCCGGGGGGACATTGGGTGAAAAACTGTTTTTT

d_gene: .
v_gene: TRBV12-3/TRBV12-4
j_gene: TRBJ2-7
abundance: .
CDR3aa: CASSKIDTHEQYF
CDR3nt: TGTGCCAGCAGTAAAATAGACACCCACGAGCAGTACTTC

d_gene: TRBD1
v_gene: TRBV2
j_gene: TRBJ1-1
abundance: many
CDR3aa: CASRDRGLGTEAFF
CDR3nt: TGTGCCAGCAGGGACAGGGGGCTAGGCACTGAAGCTTTCTTT

d_gene: TRBD2
v_gene: TRBV19
j_gene: TRBJ2-4
abundance: many
CDR3aa: CASSGRPGLAGSKNIQYF
CDR3nt: TGTGCCAGTAGCGGCAGACCGGGACTAGCGGGGTCCAAAAACATTCAGTACTTC

d_gene: TRBD1
v_gene: TRBV6-1
j_gene: TRBJ1-2
abundance: many
CDR3aa: CASSEYRGYGYTF
CDR3nt: TGTGCCAGCAGTGAATACAGGGGCTATGGCTACACCTTC

d_gene: .
v_gene: TRBV13
j_gene: TRBJ2-5
abundance: many
CDR3aa: CASSDTIGARETQYF
CDR3nt: TGTGCCAGCAGCGATACAATAGGAGCCCGAGAGACCCAGTACTTC

d_gene: .
v_gene: TRBV28
j_gene: TRBJ2-7
abundance: .
CDR3aa: CASRSAPYEQYF
CDR3nt: TGTGCCAGCAGATCTGCCCCCTACGAGCAGTACTTC

d_gene: TRBD2
v_gene: TRBV20-1
j_gene: TRBJ2-4
abundance: many
CDR3aa: CSARSGLAGPLAKNIQYF
CDR3nt: TGCAGTGCTAGGTCGGGGCTAGCGGGACCCTTAGCCAAAAACATTCAGTACTTC

d_gene: .
v_gene: TRBV2
j_gene: TRBJ1-1
abundance: .
CDR3aa: CASSDGQPNTEAFF
CDR3nt: TGTGCCAGCAGTGACGGACAGCCTAACACTGAAGCTTTCTTT

d_gene: TRBD1
v_gene: TRBV7-8
j_gene: TRBJ2-7
abundance: many
CDR3aa: CASSLPGTGFSEQYF
CDR3nt: TGTGCCAGCAGCTTGCCCGGGACAGGGTTTAGCGAGCAGTACTTC

d_gene: .
v_gene: TRBV19
j_gene: TRBJ1-2
abundance: many
CDR3aa: CASSIGGHSNGYTF
CDR3nt: TGTGCCAGTAGTATAGGGGGACACTCGAATGGCTACACCTTC

d_gene: .
v_gene: TRBV7-2
j_gene: TRBJ2-7
abundance: many
CDR3aa: CASSLSSGAPYEQYF
CDR3nt: TGTGCCAGCAGCTTATCGTCCGGAGCCCCCTACGAGCAGTACTTC

d_gene: .
v_gene: TRBV30
j_gene: TRBJ1-1
abundance: many
CDR3aa: CAWNGQPNTEAFF
CDR3nt: TGTGCCTGGAACGGACAGCCGAACACTGAAGCTTTCTTT

d_gene: TRBD1
v_gene: TRBV29-1
j_gene: TRBJ2-2
abundance: many
CDR3aa: CSAGQGANTGELFF
CDR3nt: TGCAGCGCCGGACAGGGCGCGAACACCGGGGAGCTGTTTTTT

d_gene: .
v_gene: TRBV10-3
j_gene: TRBJ2-7
abundance: many
CDR3aa: CAIKSRSSYEQYF
CDR3nt: TGTGCCATAAAAAGCAGGTCCTCCTACGAGCAGTACTTC

d_gene: .
v_gene: TRBV6-1
j_gene: TRBJ2-5
abundance: many
CDR3aa: CASGTQGQETQYF
CDR3nt: TGTGCCAGCGGAACACAGGGACAAGAGACCCAGTACTTC

d_gene: .
v_gene: TRBV2
j_gene: TRBJ1-2
abundance: .
CDR3aa: CASEFLGGYTF
CDR3nt: TGTGCCAGCGAATTCTTGGGAGGCTACACCTTC

d_gene: TRBD2
v_gene: TRBV28
j_gene: TRBJ2-2
abundance: many
CDR3aa: CASSIAGGGTGELFF
CDR3nt: TGTGCCAGCAGTATAGCGGGGGGAGGCACCGGGGAGCTGTTTTTT